This T cell receptor (beta chain) was obtained from a study of T-cell reconstitution after alpha-beta-depleted transplantation in children. As for this clonotype: Its antigen is unknown.

Trimming cost V 1 base and J 4 bases, with 14 bases left between them. The CDR3 loop spans 15 amino acids. CDR1 is MGHRA, CDR2 YSYEKL, per germline. Study-level results: Alpha-beta T cells present about two months after transplant were reported to originate from several hundred expanded graft clones. A year had passed since transplant, and T-cell counts and diversity by then came mostly from newly produced T cells. Some patients showed high day-60 TCRbeta diversity, which derived from surviving recipient T cells and thymic progenitors.

A library of TCRbeta sequences, prepared with unique molecular identifiers, was generated. One entry per CDR3 protein results from TCRdb running MiXCR on the PCR reads. Of about a million distinct CDR3 sequences in the sample, roughly 29% were seen once. This specimen consisted of PBMCs, mostly from graft donor cells, obtained 360 days after TCRalphabeta/CD19-depleted stem cell transplant. The receptor was isolated from a boy in the first two years of life who had a stem cell transplant for SCID, so the T cells may come from the graft donor. The J gene is TRBJ2-7, the V gene TRBV4-1; D unresolved. The CDR3 reads CASSQADHPAYEQYF. Written as DNA, the CDR3 is TGCGCCAGCAGCCAAGCCGACCATCCCGCGTACGAGCAGTACTTC.